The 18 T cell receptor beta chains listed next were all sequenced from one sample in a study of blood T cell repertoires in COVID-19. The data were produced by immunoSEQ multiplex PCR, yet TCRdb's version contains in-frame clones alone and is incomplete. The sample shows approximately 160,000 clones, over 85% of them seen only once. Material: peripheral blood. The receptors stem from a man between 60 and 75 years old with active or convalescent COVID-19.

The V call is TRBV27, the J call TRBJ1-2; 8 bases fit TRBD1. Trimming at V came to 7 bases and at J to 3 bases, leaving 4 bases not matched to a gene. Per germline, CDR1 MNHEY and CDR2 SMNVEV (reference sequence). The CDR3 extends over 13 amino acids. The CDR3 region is CASMTDRDYGYTF. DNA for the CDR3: TGTGCCAGCATGACGGACAGGGACTATGGCTACACCTTC.

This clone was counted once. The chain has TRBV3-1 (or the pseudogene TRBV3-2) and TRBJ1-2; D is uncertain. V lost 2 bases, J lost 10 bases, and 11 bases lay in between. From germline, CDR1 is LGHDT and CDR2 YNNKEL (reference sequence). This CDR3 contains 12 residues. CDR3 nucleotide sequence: TGTGCCAGCAGCCAACTAATGGAGGACTACACCTTC. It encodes CASSQLMEDYTF.

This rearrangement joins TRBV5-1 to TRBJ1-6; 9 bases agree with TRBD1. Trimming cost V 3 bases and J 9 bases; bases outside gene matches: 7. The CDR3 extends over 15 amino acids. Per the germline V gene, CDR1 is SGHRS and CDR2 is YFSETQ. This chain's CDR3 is CASSSTGTGTSPLHF. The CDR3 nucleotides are TGCGCCAGCAGCTCGACCGGGACAGGGACTTCACCCCTCCACTTT.

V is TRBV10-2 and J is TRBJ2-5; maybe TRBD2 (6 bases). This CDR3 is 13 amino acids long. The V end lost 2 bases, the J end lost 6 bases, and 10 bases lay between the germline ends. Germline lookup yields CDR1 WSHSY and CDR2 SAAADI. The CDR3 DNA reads TGCGCCAGCAGTGAGACGGAGGGACAGACCCAGTACTTC. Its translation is CASSETEGQTQYF.

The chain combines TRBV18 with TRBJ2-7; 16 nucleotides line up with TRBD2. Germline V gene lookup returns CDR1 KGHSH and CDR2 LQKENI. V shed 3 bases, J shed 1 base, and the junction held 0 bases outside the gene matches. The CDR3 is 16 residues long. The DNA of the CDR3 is TGTGCCAGCTCACCGGGACTAGCGGGAGGGTCCTACGAGCAGTACTTC. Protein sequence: CASSPGLAGGSYEQYF.

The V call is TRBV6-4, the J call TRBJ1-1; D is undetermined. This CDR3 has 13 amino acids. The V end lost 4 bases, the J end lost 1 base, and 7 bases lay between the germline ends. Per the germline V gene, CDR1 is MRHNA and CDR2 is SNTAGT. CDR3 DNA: TGTGCCAGCAGTGTCCAGGAGAACACTGAAGCTTTCTTT. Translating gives CASSVQENTEAFF.

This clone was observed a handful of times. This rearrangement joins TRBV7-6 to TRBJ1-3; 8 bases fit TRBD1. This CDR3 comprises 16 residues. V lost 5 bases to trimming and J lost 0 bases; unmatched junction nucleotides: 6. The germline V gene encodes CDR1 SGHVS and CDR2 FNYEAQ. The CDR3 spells CASSQGTGISGNTIYF. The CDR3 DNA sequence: TGTGCCAGCAGCCAAGGGACAGGAATCTCTGGAAACACCATATATTTT.

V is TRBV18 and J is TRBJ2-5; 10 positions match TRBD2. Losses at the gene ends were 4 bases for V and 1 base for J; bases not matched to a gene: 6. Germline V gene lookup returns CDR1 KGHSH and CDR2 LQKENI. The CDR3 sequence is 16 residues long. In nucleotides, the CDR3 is TGTGCCAGCTCACTTTCTAGCGGGAGAGGCCAAGAGACCCAGTACTTC. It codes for CASSLSSGRGQETQYF.

DNA of the CDR3: TGTGCCAGCTCACCACAGACAGGGACTGGAAACACCATATATTTT. Its protein product is CASSPQTGTGNTIYF. This sequence joins TRBV18 and TRBJ1-3; 7 bases are a match to TRBD1. CDR1 and CDR2 from the germline V gene are KGHSH and LQKENI. The CDR3 runs to 15 residues. The V and J ends lost 1 base and 2 bases, in that order; junction bases with no gene match: 2.

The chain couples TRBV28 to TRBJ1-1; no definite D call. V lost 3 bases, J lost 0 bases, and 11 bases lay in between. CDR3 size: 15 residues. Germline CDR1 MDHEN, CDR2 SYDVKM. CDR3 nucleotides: TGTGCCAGCAGTTTCTCCGGGAGTCTGAACACTGAAGCTTTCTTT. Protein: CASSFSGSLNTEAFF.

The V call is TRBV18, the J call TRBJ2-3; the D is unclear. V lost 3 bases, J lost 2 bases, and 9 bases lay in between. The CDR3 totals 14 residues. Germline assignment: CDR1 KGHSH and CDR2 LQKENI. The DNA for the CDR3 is TGTGCCAGCTCACCGGCAGGAACCACAGATACGCAGTATTTT. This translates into CASSPAGTTDTQYF.

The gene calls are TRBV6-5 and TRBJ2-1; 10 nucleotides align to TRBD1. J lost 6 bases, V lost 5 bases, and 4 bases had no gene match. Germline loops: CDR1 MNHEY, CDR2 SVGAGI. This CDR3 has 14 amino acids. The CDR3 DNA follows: TGTGCCAGCAGTACCCGGACAGGGGGCAATGAGCAGTTCTTC. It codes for CASSTRTGGNEQFF.

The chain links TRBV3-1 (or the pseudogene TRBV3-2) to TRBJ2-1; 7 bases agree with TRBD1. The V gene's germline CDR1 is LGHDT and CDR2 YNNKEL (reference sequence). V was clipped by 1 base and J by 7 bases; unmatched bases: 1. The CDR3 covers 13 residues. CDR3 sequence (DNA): TGTGCCAGCAGCCAAGGCAGGGGGAATGAGCAGTTCTTC. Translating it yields CASSQGRGNEQFF.

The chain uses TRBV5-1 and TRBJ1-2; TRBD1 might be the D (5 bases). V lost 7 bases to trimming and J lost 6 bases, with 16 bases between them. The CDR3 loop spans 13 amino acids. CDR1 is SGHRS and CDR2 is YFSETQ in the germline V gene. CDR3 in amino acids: CASRRQTYNGYTF. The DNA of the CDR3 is TGCGCCAGCCGCAGACAGACATATAATGGCTACACCTTC.

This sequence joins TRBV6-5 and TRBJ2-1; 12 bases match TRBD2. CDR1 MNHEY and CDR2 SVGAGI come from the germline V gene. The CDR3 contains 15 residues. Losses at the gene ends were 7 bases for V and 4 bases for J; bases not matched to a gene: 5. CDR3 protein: CASTAGLAGYNEQFF. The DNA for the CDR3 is TGTGCCAGCACCGCGGGACTAGCGGGTTACAATGAGCAGTTCTTC.

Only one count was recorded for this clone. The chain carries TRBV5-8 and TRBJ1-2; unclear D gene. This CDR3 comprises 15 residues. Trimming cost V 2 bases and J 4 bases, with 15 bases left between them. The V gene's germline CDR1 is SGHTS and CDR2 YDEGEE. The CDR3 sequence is CASSFRRRGSYGYTF. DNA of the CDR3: TGTGCCAGCAGCTTTAGAAGGCGGGGATCCTATGGCTACACCTTC.

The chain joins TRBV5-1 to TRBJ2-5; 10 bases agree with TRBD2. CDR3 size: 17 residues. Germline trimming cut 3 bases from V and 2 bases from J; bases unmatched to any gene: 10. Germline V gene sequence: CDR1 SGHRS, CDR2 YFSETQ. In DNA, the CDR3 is TGCGCCAGCAGCTCGTTGGAAGCGGGGGGGCCGCAAGAGACCCAGTACTTC. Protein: CASSSLEAGGPQETQYF.

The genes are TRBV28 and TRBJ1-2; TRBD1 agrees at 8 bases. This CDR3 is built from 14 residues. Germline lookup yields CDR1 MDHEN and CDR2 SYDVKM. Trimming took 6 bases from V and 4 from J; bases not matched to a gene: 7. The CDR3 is CASSPGQATYGYTF. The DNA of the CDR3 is TGTGCCAGCAGCCCGGGACAGGCGACCTATGGCTACACCTTC.